This T cell receptor beta chain was documented in a study of response to subunit inactivated influenza vaccine. The junction had 10 bases not matched to a gene; V was cut back by 6 bases and J by 5 bases. The CDR3 is 14 amino acids. TCRdb passed the RT-PCR reads through MiXCR, listing each CDR3 protein once. The sample contains around 650,000 distinct CDR3 sequences, approximately 15% of which appear only once. J is TRBJ2-7 and V is TRBV12-3 or TRBV12-4; 7 bases line up with TRBD1. The clonotype originates from a man aged 45-65 years who received an inactivated influenza vaccine. The source was PBMCs from blood, collected about 12 days after vaccination. The CDR3 here is CASSLGQASDEQYF. The CDR3 coding sequence is TGTGCCAGCAGCCTCGGACAGGCCAGCGACGAGCAGTACTTC.